One and the same sample provided the 30 T cell receptor beta chains below, sequenced in a study of regulatory T cells in long-lasting Graves disease. Documented time point: newly diagnosed GD, antithyroid drugs for less than 3 months. PBMC-extracted RNA yielded the TCR library. TCR beta libraries were built with iRepertoire HTBI primers and Arm-PCR of CDR3 regions. TCRdb used MiXCR to reprocess the multiplex PCR reads, holding one entry per CDR3 protein. The table shows roughly 350,000 distinct CDR3 sequences, with about a sixth occurring only once. A further study also used this sample, focusing on T cells in Graves' hyperthyroidism and ophthalmopathy.

The source was peripheral blood mononuclear cells (PBMCs), collected at new diagnosis, from a patient treated with antithyroid drugs. The receptors come from a man aged 40-49 years with Graves disease.

This chain joins TRBV6-1 and TRBJ2-1; D is undetermined. Germline values: CDR1 MNHNS, CDR2 SASEGT. V was trimmed by 2 bases and J by 9 bases, leaving 11 bases between them. The CDR3 extends over 13 amino acids. The CDR3 DNA follows: TGTGCCAGCAGTGAACCGATCGTCGGTGAGCAGTTCTTC. As protein: CASSEPIVGEQFF.

This clonotype was counted at least ten times. This rearrangement joins TRBV27 to TRBJ2-1; D is possibly TRBD1 (6 bases). Germline assignment: CDR1 MNHEY and CDR2 SMNVEV (reference sequence). Trimming pared 4 bases from V and 4 bases from J, leaving 11 bases between. The CDR3 contains 14 residues. In nucleotides, the CDR3 is TGTGCCAGCAGTTCCACAGGGATTTACAATGAGCAGTTCTTC. Translation gives CASSSTGIYNEQFF.

In its sample, this clonotype was seen many times. This chain links TRBV20-1 with TRBJ1-6, with unresolved D. CDR3 size: 14 residues. V was pared by 1 base and J by 5 bases, with 9 bases between. The V gene's germline CDR1 is DFQATT and CDR2 SNEGSKA (reference sequence). DNA for the CDR3: TGCAGTGCTAGAGCGATCCAGGATAATTCACCCCTCCACTTT. As protein: CSARAIQDNSPLHF.

A few counts support this clonotype. The CDR3 DNA is TGTGCCTCCAGACGGACAGGGCTAACCGGGGAGCTGTTTTTT. This codes for CASRRTGLTGELFF. The rearrangement links TRBV12-3 or TRBV12-4 to TRBJ2-2; TRBD1 agrees at 8 bases. The V gene end was trimmed by 11 bases and the J gene end by 5 bases; junction bases not matched to a gene: 10. The CDR3 spans 14 residues.

The chain carries TRBV6-5 and TRBJ2-3; 8 bases fit TRBD1. Germline values: CDR1 MNHEY, CDR2 SVGAGI. The CDR3 runs 16 residues. V dropped 2 bases and J dropped 2; count of bases not matched to a gene: 6. Here the CDR3 DNA reads TGTGCCAGCAGTTACCGGGGACAGGCGATCACAGATACGCAGTATTTT. This codes for CASSYRGQAITDTQYF.

This clonotype was found many times. This sequence joins TRBV18 and TRBJ2-5; D is ambiguous. This CDR3 region has 13 residues. Germline V gene lookup returns CDR1 KGHSH and CDR2 LQKENI. Trimming took off 0 bases at V and 1 base at J, with 3 bases between the two ends. Here the CDR3 DNA reads TGTGCCAGCTCACCACCCATCCAAGAGACCCAGTACTTC. This codes for CASSPPIQETQYF.

This clonotype has ten or more counts. The chain links TRBV3-1 to TRBJ1-6; D not resolved. Between the trimmed V and J ends, which lost 0 bases and 0 bases, there was a span of 9 bases. The CDR3 is 17 residues long. Germline loops: CDR1 LGHDT, CDR2 YNNKEL (reference sequence). The CDR3 region has the DNA TGTGCCAGCAGCCAAGATGCGATAAGCTCCTATAATTCACCCCTCCACTTT. This gives the protein CASSQDAISSYNSPLHF.

This clonotype came up many times. The chain has TRBV5-6 and TRBJ1-1, with TRBD1 matching 7 bases. With V trimmed by 3 bases and J by 0 bases, 8 bases remained unmatched. CDR1 SGHDT and CDR2 YYEEEE come from the germline V gene. This CDR3 is 16 amino acids long. The CDR3 DNA reads as TGTGCCAGCAGCTCCAGGGGGAGAACTTTGAACACTGAAGCTTTCTTT. It encodes CASSSRGRTLNTEAFF.

The genes are TRBV6-2 or TRBV6-3 and TRBJ2-3, with 9 bases matching TRBD2. J was trimmed by 2 bases and V by 2 bases; bases with no gene match: 8. The germline gives CDR1 MNHEY, CDR2 SVGEGT. This CDR3 is 17 amino acids long. For the CDR3, the DNA is TGTGCCAGCAGTTACGGTTTTGCGGGGGGGCTCACAGATACGCAGTATTTT. It is translated as CASSYGFAGGLTDTQYF.

This clonotype appeared many times. The chain couples TRBV2 to TRBJ2-3; D is ambiguous. The CDR3 covers 13 residues. The V end lost 6 bases, the J end lost 4 bases, and 11 bases lay between the germline ends. CDR1 is SNHLY, CDR2 FYNNEI, per germline. The CDR3 nucleotides read TGTGCCAGCAGGGGCGAGATCGCAGATACGCAGTATTTT. Protein sequence: CASRGEIADTQYF.

This clonotype occurred many times. CDR3 DNA: TGTGCCAGCAGTTACTCGAGGGACAGCATGAACACTGAAGCTTTCTTT. Translating it yields CASSYSRDSMNTEAFF. V gene TRBV6-6 combines with J gene TRBJ1-1, with TRBD1 matching 7 bases. Trimming removed 0 bases from V and 0 bases from J; junction bases left unmatched: 4. CDR1 is MNHNY, CDR2 SVGAGI, per germline (reference sequence). CDR3 length: 16 residues.

V usage is TRBV29-1 and J usage is TRBJ2-1, with TRBD2 matching over 13 bases. Germline assignment: CDR1 SQVTM and CDR2 ANQGSEA. The length of the CDR3 is 14 residues. V gave up 6 bases and J gave up 9 bases; unmatched junction bases: 8. As DNA, the CDR3 is TGCAGCGTCTCAACTAGCGGGGGGGTTGCTGAGCAGTTCTTC. As protein: CSVSTSGGVAEQFF.

This clonotype was recorded at least ten times. V is TRBV2 and J is TRBJ1-6; 9 bases match TRBD1. With V trimmed by 6 bases and J by 7 bases, 7 bases remained unmatched. There are 15 residues in the CDR3. Germline assignment: CDR1 SNHLY and CDR2 FYNNEI. The chain's CDR3 is CASRLTGGQNSPLHF. The CDR3 DNA sequence: TGTGCCAGCAGACTCACAGGGGGCCAAAATTCACCCCTCCACTTT.

There are many counts of this clonotype. The chain carries TRBV30 and TRBJ2-5; perhaps TRBD1 as D (6 bases). The CDR3 has 12 residues. Germline loops: CDR1 GTSNPN, CDR2 SVGIG (reference sequence). V lost 1 base, J lost 9 bases, and 12 bases lay in between. The CDR3 DNA reads as TGTGCCTGGAGTGCAGGGCCAGGGGCCCAGTACTTC. Translating it yields CAWSAGPGAQYF.

Notes on this clonotype: An end of the junction differs from the germline gene, which may be a read error. The rearrangement links TRBV20-1 to TRBJ2-5; 9 bases are a match to TRBD1. The CDR3 sequence is 14 residues long. The germline gives CDR1 DFQATT, CDR2 SNEGSKA (reference sequence). CDR3 sequence reads: CSAQDRGRQEIQYF. In DNA form, the CDR3 reads TGCAGTGCCCAGGACAGGGGACGTCAAGAGATCCAGTACTTC.

V usage is TRBV4-1 and J usage is TRBJ2-2; TRBD1 is a possible D gene (6 bases). Germline V CDR1 and CDR2: MGHRA, YSYEKL. Deletions cut 0 bases from V and 4 bases from J, with 12 bases between. The CDR3 runs to 16 residues. Here the CDR3 DNA reads TGCGCCAGCAGCCAAGATGCCAGGGGTGGCACCGGGGAGCTGTTTTTT. As protein: CASSQDARGGTGELFF.

In its sample, this clonotype was seen a few times. This chain uses TRBV11-2 with TRBJ2-2; 9 bases agree with TRBD1. The V and J ends lost 5 bases and 1 base, in that order; junction bases with no gene match: 5. The CDR3 is made up of 16 amino acids. Germline CDR1 SGHAT, CDR2 FQNNGV. The CDR3 reads CASSPRQGGNTGELFF. The CDR3 region has the DNA TGTGCCAGCAGCCCGCGACAGGGGGGGAACACCGGGGAGCTGTTTTTT.

The V and J genes are TRBV7-8 and TRBJ2-7; D is undetermined. The V and J ends lost 8 bases and 3 bases respectively, with 20 bases between them. The CDR3 has 15 amino acids. The germline CDR1 and CDR2 sequences are SGHVS and FQNEAQ. CDR3 in DNA: TGTGCCAGCGGAAGGATGCGTGTAGGGAACTACGAGCAGTACTTC. Encoded protein: CASGRMRVGNYEQYF.

V gene TRBV2 combines with J gene TRBJ1-5, with D uncertain. With 8 bases removed from V and 4 bases from J, the gap between germline ends came to 12 bases. The CDR3 consists of 13 residues. In germline, CDR1 is SNHLY, CDR2 FYNNEI. This chain's CDR3 is CASQSVRNQPQHF. CDR3 DNA: TGTGCCAGCCAGTCAGTCCGAAATCAGCCCCAGCATTTT.

The table lists this clonotype with many counts. The chain employs TRBV12-3 or TRBV12-4 and TRBJ2-5; D gene uncertain. The V gene lost 7 bases and the J gene lost 6 bases, with 18 bases spanning the gap. The CDR3 runs 14 residues. The CDR3 DNA reads as TGTGCCAGCACCCCCGGTCCCCAAAGGAAGACCCAGTACTTC. Amino acid sequence: CASTPGPQRKTQYF.

The chain has TRBV11-3 and TRBJ2-7; 8 bases are a match to TRBD1. V lost 5 bases, J lost 5 bases, and 5 bases stayed unmatched. CDR1 is SGHNT and CDR2 is YENEEA in the germline V gene. This CDR3 has 13 residues. CDR3 nucleotide sequence: TGTGCCAGCAGCGTGGACAGGGAGGACGAGCAGTACTTC. Translated, it gives CASSVDREDEQYF.

This clonotype appeared once. A far more abundant clone sits one base away, making this likely a read error. The chain has TRBV5-1 and TRBJ2-1; D gene unclear. Germline CDR1 and CDR2: SGHRS and YFSETQ. This CDR3 contains 15 residues. CDR3 bases: TGCGCCAGCAGCTTGGCAGCGACTTCCGAAGAGACCCTGTACTTC. This codes for CASSLAATSEETLYF.

This clonotype was found many times. The gene calls are TRBV18 and TRBJ1-1; 11 positions agree with TRBD1. Germline CDR1 reads KGHSH; CDR2 reads LQKENI. The CDR3 contains 15 residues. With 4 bases clipped from V and 5 bases from J, the junction kept 6 bases outside the gene matches. CDR3 DNA sequence: TGTGCCAGCTCACAAGGACAGGGGGCCGGGACTGAAGCTTTCTTT. It specifies CASSQGQGAGTEAFF.

The chain couples TRBV2 to TRBJ1-5; no definite D call. The CDR3 contains 15 residues. The germline V gene encodes CDR1 SNHLY and CDR2 FYNNEI. The V end was cut by 1 base, the J end by 5 bases, with 12 bases between. The CDR3 region has the DNA TGTGCCAGCAGTGAAGGTTGGACGGGATATCAGCCCCAGCATTTT. This sequence encodes CASSEGWTGYQPQHF.

This clonotype came up a few times. The rearrangement joins TRBV15 to TRBJ2-7; TRBD1 is a possible D gene (6 bases). CDR1 is LNHNV and CDR2 is YYDKDF in the germline V gene (reference sequence). The V and J ends lost 0 bases and 5 bases respectively, with 14 bases between them. The CDR3 sequence is 15 residues long. The DNA for the CDR3 is TGTGCCACCAGCAGAGATGGACAGTCCCCCGACGAGCAGTACTTC. Translation gives CATSRDGQSPDEQYF. Together with reference TRBV15 and TRBJ2-7, the CDR3 gives the full variable domain: DAMVIQNPRYQVTQFGKPVTLSCSQTLNHNVMYWYQQKSSQAPKLLFHYYDKDFNNEADTPDNFQSRRPNTSFCFLDIRSPGLGDTAMYLCATSRDGQSPDEQYFGPGTRLTVT.

Note on this clonotype: A much larger clonotype is one base distant, so this may be a read error. V usage is TRBV7-9 and J usage is TRBJ2-7, with TRBD2 matching 12 bases. V shed 4 bases and J 7 bases; nucleotides not matched to a gene: 11. CDR1 SEHNR and CDR2 FQNEAQ come from the germline V gene (reference sequence). The CDR3 loop spans 16 amino acids. The CDR3 coding sequence is TGTGCCAGCAGCTCCATCCTAGCGGGGGGGTACAATGAGCAGTACTTC. Protein sequence: CASSSILAGGYNEQYF. The whole variable domain, remainder taken from reference TRBV7-9 and TRBJ2-7, is DTGVSQNPRHKITKRGQNVTFRCDPISEHNRLYWYRQTLGQGPEFLTYFQNEAQLEKSRLLSDRFSAERPKGSFSTLEIQRTEQGDSAMYLCASSSILAGGYNEQYFGPGTRLTVT.

Turning to this clonotype: The junction and the germline gene differ at one end; a read error may be behind it. V is TRBV6-1 and J is TRBJ2-7, with D possibly called TRBD1 or TRBD2 (5 bases each). Germline CDR1 and CDR2: MNHNS and SASEGT. The CDR3 length is 13 residues. For the CDR3, the DNA is TGTGCTAGTGTTCGGGGCCTAGCCTACGGGCAGTACTTC. Its protein product is CASVRGLAYGQYF.

The chain couples TRBV9 to TRBJ2-7; 11 bases align to TRBD1. Trimming cost V 3 bases and J 5 bases; bases outside gene matches: 7. CDR1 is SGDLS and CDR2 is YYNGEE in the germline V gene. The CDR3 covers 15 residues. Here the CDR3 DNA reads TGTGCCAGCAGCGACCCCGGGACAGGGGGTGACGAGCAGTACTTC. Its protein product is CASSDPGTGGDEQYF.

This chain connects TRBV27 to TRBJ1-4, with TRBD1 matching over 8 bases. With V trimmed by 5 bases and J by 0 bases, 20 bases remained unmatched. CDR1 is MNHEY and CDR2 is SMNVEV in the germline V gene (reference sequence). The CDR3 covers 21 residues. Here the CDR3 DNA reads TGTGCCAGCAGTACTTATGACAGCGGGACAGGAGACCCCCCAACTAATGAAAAACTGTTTTTT. Protein sequence: CASSTYDSGTGDPPTNEKLFF. Full variable domain (remainder filled in from reference TRBV27 and TRBJ1-4): EAQVTQNPRYLITVTGKKLTVTCSQNMNHEYMSWYRQDPGLGLRQIYYSMNVEVTDKGDVPEGYKVSRKEKRNFPLILESPSPNQTSLYFCASSTYDSGTGDPPTNEKLFFGSGTQLSVL.

The chain carries TRBV6-2 or TRBV6-3 and TRBJ1-4; D perhaps matches TRBD1 (5 bases). The CDR3 is made up of 16 amino acids. Germline V gene lookup returns CDR1 MNHEY and CDR2 SVGEGT. V lost 5 bases and J lost 0, with 13 bases in between. CDR3 in amino acids: CASSERGAATNEKLFF. The CDR3 DNA reads TGTGCCAGCAGTGAACGAGGGGCTGCAACTAATGAAAAACTGTTTTTT.